This T cell receptor (beta chain) was found in a study of identical twins. This clonotype was recorded a few times. The antigen remains unidentified. From germline, CDR1 is LGHNT and CDR2 FRNRAP. This CDR3 is 14 amino acids long. Trimming took 1 base from V and 4 from J; bases not matched to a gene: 3. Study-level points and caveats: A lower insertion count was a feature of abundant cord blood beta clonotypes, with no such feature in memory repertoires. The study found that models underestimated out-of-frame TCR alpha sharing in monozygotic twins.

TCRdb redid the calling of the 5' RACE reads with MiXCR, one entry per CDR3 protein. Of 520,000 or so distinct CDR3 sequences listed, 20% to 25% were seen once; the top ten hold about 0.99%. The sample also formed part of further work on T cells expressing NK-cell markers. According to that study: HCMV seropositivity marked seven of the eight sequenced donors; one was seronegative. Only alpha-beta TCR T cells were sorted in several experiments, using an anti-gamma-delta TCR antibody.

The receptor was isolated from a woman between 18 and 30 years old in good health. Sample: CD4+ T cells sorted from blood. The chain links TRBV12-5 to TRBJ1-1; 7 positions agree with TRBD1. The CDR3 loop is CASGLDRGSTEAFF. The CDR3, as DNA: TGTGCTAGTGGTTTGGACAGGGGCAGCACTGAAGCTTTCTTT.